The 21 T cell receptor beta chains listed next were all sequenced from one sample in a study of OX40 agonist ivuxolimab in advanced cancers. Using immunoSEQ multiplex PCR, the repertoire was profiled, and TCRdb retains in-frame clones only, with some absent. The data contain 30,000 or so clones, approximately 89% of them seen just once; the ten biggest clones take up more than 25%. The sample was CD4+ or CD8+ T cells sorted from blood, taken in a trial of the OX40 agonist ivuxolimab. Every receptor here comes from an adult with an advanced solid tumor such as melanoma, head and neck, liver or kidney cancer.

Remarks on this clone: Other DNA sequences within the sample encode an identical CDR3. This sequence joins TRBV6-5 and TRBJ2-7; TRBD2 aligns across 7 bases. CDR3 length equals 13 residues. Germline trimming cut 9 bases from V and 0 bases from J; bases unmatched to any gene: 5. Per germline, CDR1 MNHEY and CDR2 SVGAGI. CDR3 region: CASSPGGSYEQYF. The CDR3 bases are TGTGCCAGTTCCCCGGGGGGCTCCTACGAGCAGTACTTC.

This clone was seen just once. The gene calls are TRBV5-1 and TRBJ2-7, with unresolved D. V lost 5 bases to trimming and J lost 7 bases, with 16 bases between them. Germline CDR1 is SGHRS and CDR2 is YFSETQ. This CDR3 region has 13 residues. CDR3 nucleotide sequence: TGCGCCAGCAGACAAGCAGATCTCTCTGAGCAGTACTTC. Amino acids: CASRQADLSEQYF.

This clone has only one observation. The chain employs TRBV19 and TRBJ2-3, with D hard to call. The germline gives CDR1 LNHDA, CDR2 SQIVND (reference sequence). The V end lost 2 bases, the J end lost 4 bases, and 10 bases lay between the germline ends. CDR3 length: 14 amino acids. The chain's CDR3 is CASSILPGADTQYF. DNA of the CDR3: TGTGCCAGTAGTATACTGCCTGGGGCAGATACGCAGTATTTT.

The gene calls are TRBV30 and TRBJ1-2, with D possibly being TRBD1 (5 bases). CDR3 length: 11 residues. Trimming took 4 bases from V and 8 from J, leaving 11 bases between them. Germline V CDR1 and CDR2: GTSNPN, SVGIG (reference sequence). The DNA of the CDR3 is TGTGCCTGGAACGCAGGGTTCGGCTACACCTTC. Its protein product is CAWNAGFGYTF.

V and J are TRBV11-3 and TRBJ2-7; D is uncertain. Germline V gene lookup returns CDR1 SGHNT and CDR2 YENEEA. V was clipped by 5 bases and J by 5 bases, with 10 bases between them. The CDR3 is made up of 12 amino acids. In nucleotides, the CDR3 is TGTGCCAGCAGCAAAAACCCCCACGAGCAGTACTTC. It codes for CASSKNPHEQYF.

Concerning this clone: A read error may produce the germline difference seen at one junction end. The chain combines TRBV5-1 with TRBJ1-2, with D perhaps matching TRBD1 (6 bases). The CDR3 length is 14 residues. Germline V gene data show CDR1 as SGHRS and CDR2 as YFSETQ. The DNA of the CDR3 is TGCGCCAGCAGCCGGGGGCAGGGTAACAATGGCTACACCTTC. Its protein product is CASSRGQGNNGYTF.

The DNA for the CDR3 is TGCGCCAGCAGCCAAGGGGGAAGGTACGAGCAGTACTTC. This translates into CASSQGGRYEQYF. The chain recombines TRBV4-1 with TRBJ2-5; D is undetermined. The J call is doubtful: the DNA matches TRBJ2-7 better. Germline values: CDR1 MGHRA, CDR2 YSYEKL. The CDR3 is 13 residues long.

The V and J genes are TRBV27 and TRBJ1-4; perhaps TRBD1 as D (5 bases). The CDR3 totals 16 residues. Germline loops: CDR1 MNHEY, CDR2 SMNVEV (reference sequence). Trimming took off 5 bases at V and 8 bases at J, with 21 bases between the two ends. The CDR3 DNA is TGTGCCAGCAGTCCCTCCGCGGGGGTCCATCCCGAAAAACTGTTTTTT. Translating gives CASSPSAGVHPEKLFF.

The chain couples TRBV28 to TRBJ2-5, with D unresolved. The J call is doubtful: the DNA matches TRBJ2-7 better. Germline loops: CDR1 MDHEN, CDR2 SYDVKM. CDR3 size: 12 residues. CDR3 residues: CATRGIRNEQYF. CDR3 sequence (DNA): TGTGCCACCCGTGGGATCAGGAACGAGCAGTACTTC.

This clone was seen a single time. The chain links TRBV6-5 to TRBJ1-6, with no clear D. This CDR3 comprises 16 residues. V was trimmed by 2 bases and J by 9 bases, leaving 17 bases between them. Germline lookup yields CDR1 MNHEY and CDR2 SVGAGI. This CDR3 is CASSYTAGRESSPLHF. The CDR3 DNA sequence: TGTGCCAGCAGTTACACGGCCGGAAGGGAAAGTTCACCCCTCCACTTT.

The chain couples TRBV21-1 to TRBJ2-3; TRBD2, the table's D call, was not compared with the DNA. TRBV21-1 is a pseudogene segment. The CDR3 totals 17 residues. The CDR3 DNA is TGTGCCAGCACCAAAACCCATTCTAGCGGGATAACAGATACGCAGTATTTT. Translation gives CASTKTHSSGITDTQYF.

J is TRBJ2-2 and V is TRBV19; 10 bases are shared with TRBD2. With 4 bases clipped from V and 0 bases from J, the junction kept 2 bases outside the gene matches. This CDR3 contains 16 residues. From germline, CDR1 is LNHDA and CDR2 SQIVND (reference sequence). CDR3 DNA sequence: TGTGCCAGTAGTAGGCTAGCGGGGGCGAACACCGGGGAGCTGTTTTTT. Translating gives CASSRLAGANTGELFF.

The chain is built from TRBV29-1 and TRBJ2-7; the D is unclear. The germline V gene encodes CDR1 SQVTM and CDR2 ANQGSEA. Between the trimmed V and J ends, which lost 1 base and 5 bases, there was a span of 6 bases. This CDR3 region has 11 residues. This chain's CDR3 is CSVEGNHEQYF. The CDR3 region has the DNA TGCAGCGTTGAAGGGAACCACGAGCAGTACTTC.

The table lists this clone with a count of one. This rearrangement joins TRBV28 to TRBJ1-6; D call uncertain. Germline CDR1 reads MDHEN; CDR2 reads SYDVKM. Trimming cost V 4 bases and J 8 bases, with 6 bases left between them. CDR3 size: 12 residues. DNA for the CDR3: TGTGCCAGCAGTTCGTGGGATTCACCCCTCCACTTT. Residues: CASSSWDSPLHF.

This clone was seen a handful of times. The genes are TRBV2 and TRBJ2-1, with 7 bases lining up with TRBD2. V lost 6 bases, J lost 5 bases, and 10 bases stayed unmatched. The germline gives CDR1 SNHLY, CDR2 FYNNEI. The CDR3 runs 15 residues. CDR3 coding DNA: TGTGCCAGCAGCTCCTTGGGAGGGTCCGACAATGAGCAGTTCTTC. This sequence encodes CASSSLGGSDNEQFF.

Only one count was recorded for this clone. The chain joins TRBV27 to TRBJ2-3; D gene ambiguous. CDR3 size: 14 residues. Germline values: CDR1 MNHEY, CDR2 SMNVEV (reference sequence). V shed 5 bases and J shed 8 bases, with 17 bases lying between them. CDR3 sequence reads: CASSPPEDVGTQYF. In DNA form, the CDR3 reads TGTGCCAGCAGTCCTCCCGAGGACGTAGGTACGCAGTATTTT.

This chain connects TRBV2 to TRBJ1-1, with 8 bases fitting TRBD1. This CDR3 contains 13 residues. J was trimmed by 4 bases and V by 7 bases; bases with no gene match: 5. CDR1 is SNHLY, CDR2 FYNNEI, per germline. The CDR3 protein is CASMGQEGTEAFF. The CDR3 nucleotides read TGTGCCAGCATGGGACAGGAGGGCACTGAAGCTTTCTTT.

The V call is TRBV15, the J call TRBJ2-3, with D possibly matching TRBD2 (6 bases). The CDR3 has 15 residues. Per germline, CDR1 LNHNV and CDR2 YYDKDF (reference sequence). The V and J ends lost 8 bases and 5 bases respectively, with 20 bases between them. The CDR3 DNA follows: TGTGCCACCGCGGGCTGGAGGGTGCTTGAAGATACGCAGTATTTT. It translates to CATAGWRVLEDTQYF.

The V gene is TRBV4-1, the J gene TRBJ2-7; 7 nucleotides line up with TRBD2. Germline V gene data show CDR1 as MGHRA and CDR2 as YSYEKL. V dropped 3 bases and J dropped 6; count of bases not matched to a gene: 5. The CDR3 is 13 amino acids. The CDR3 region is CASSHAGGVEQYF. The CDR3 DNA sequence: TGCGCCAGCAGCCACGCTGGGGGGGTCGAGCAGTACTTC.

This chain connects TRBV27 to TRBJ1-6; D gene unclear. Germline V gives CDR1 MNHEY, CDR2 SMNVEV (reference sequence). This CDR3 comprises 16 residues. Deletions cut 3 bases from V and 9 bases from J, with 18 bases between. In DNA form, the CDR3 reads TGTGCCAGCAGTTTGAGGGTACCCGGGTGGGGTTCACCCCTCCACTTT. Its protein product is CASSLRVPGWGSPLHF.

The chain links TRBV5-1 to TRBJ1-1; D uncertain. Per germline, CDR1 SGHRS and CDR2 YFSETQ. This CDR3 region has 16 residues. V lost 4 bases and J lost 1, with 17 bases in between. The CDR3 DNA reads TGCGCCAGCAGCCAGGCCATCTGGCGGCCGAACACTGAAGCTTTCTTT. It is translated as CASSQAIWRPNTEAFF.